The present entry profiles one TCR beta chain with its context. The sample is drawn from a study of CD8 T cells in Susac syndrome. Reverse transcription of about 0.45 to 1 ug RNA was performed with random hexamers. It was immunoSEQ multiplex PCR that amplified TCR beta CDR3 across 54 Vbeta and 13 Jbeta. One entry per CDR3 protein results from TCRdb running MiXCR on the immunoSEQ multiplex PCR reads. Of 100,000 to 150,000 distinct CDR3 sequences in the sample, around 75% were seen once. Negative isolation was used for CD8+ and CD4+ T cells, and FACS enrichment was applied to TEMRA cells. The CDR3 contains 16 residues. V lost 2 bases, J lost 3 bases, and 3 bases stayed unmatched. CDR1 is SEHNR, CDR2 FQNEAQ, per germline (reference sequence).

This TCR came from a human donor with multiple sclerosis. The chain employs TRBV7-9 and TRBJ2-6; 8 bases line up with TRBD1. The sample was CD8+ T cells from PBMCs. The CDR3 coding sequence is TGTGCCAGCAGCTTAACGGACAGGGATGGGGCCAACGTCCTGACTTTC. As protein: CASSLTDRDGANVLTF.